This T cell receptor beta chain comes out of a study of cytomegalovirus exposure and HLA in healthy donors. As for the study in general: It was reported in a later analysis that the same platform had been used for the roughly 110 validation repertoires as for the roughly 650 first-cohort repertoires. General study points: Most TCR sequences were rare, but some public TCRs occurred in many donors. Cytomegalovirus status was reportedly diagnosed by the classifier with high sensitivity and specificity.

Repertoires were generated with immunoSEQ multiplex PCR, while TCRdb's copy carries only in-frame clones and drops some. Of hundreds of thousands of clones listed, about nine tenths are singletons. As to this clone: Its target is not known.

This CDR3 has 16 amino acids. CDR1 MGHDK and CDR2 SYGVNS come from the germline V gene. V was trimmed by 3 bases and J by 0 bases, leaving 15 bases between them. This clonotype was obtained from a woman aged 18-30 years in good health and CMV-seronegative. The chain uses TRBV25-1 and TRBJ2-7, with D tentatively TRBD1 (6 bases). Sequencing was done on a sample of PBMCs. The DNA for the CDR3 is TGTGCCAGCAGTGAGCCGGGACACCCGAGCTCCTACGAGCAGTACTTC. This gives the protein CASSEPGHPSSYEQYF.